This entry lists 8 T cell receptor beta chains sequenced from one sample in a study of blood T cells in healthy people across ages. A second PCR of 7 to 11 cycles used a sample-barcoded 5' primer and a J-beta primer mix. TCRdb re-called the 5' RACE reads with MiXCR, one entry per CDR3 protein. Here the sample spans hundreds of thousands of distinct CDR3 sequences, approximately 44% being singletons. The sequencing sample was made of blood. The receptors here all came from a man aged 55-75 years in good health.

The chain carries TRBV5-1 and TRBJ2-7, with 7 nucleotides matching TRBD1. CDR1 and CDR2 (germline): SGHRS, YFSETQ. V shed 4 bases, J shed 2 bases, and the junction held 3 bases outside the gene matches. CDR3 length equals 13 residues. The CDR3 coding sequence is TGCGCCAGCAGCACAGGGGCGGCCTACGAGCAGTACTTC. Translated, it gives CASSTGAAYEQYF.

The genes are TRBV5-1 and TRBJ2-3, with 10 bases lining up with TRBD1. J was trimmed by 5 bases and V by 4 bases; bases with no gene match: 10. The CDR3 contains 16 residues. Germline lookup yields CDR1 SGHRS and CDR2 YFSETQ. The CDR3 sequence is CASSETGTGVGDTQYF. The CDR3 bases are TGCGCCAGCAGCGAAACCGGGACAGGGGTTGGAGATACGCAGTATTTT. Complete variable domain (other parts from reference TRBV5-1 and TRBJ2-3): KAGVTQTPRYLIKTRGQQVTLSCSPISGHRSVSWYQQTPGQGLQFLFEYFSETQRNKGNFPGRFSGRQFSNSRSEMNVSTLELGDSALYLCASSETGTGVGDTQYFGPGTRLTVL.

This clonotype was picked up a small number of times. This chain links TRBV28 with TRBJ2-1, with TRBD1 as a possible D gene (6 bases). The germline gives CDR1 MDHEN, CDR2 SYDVKM. V gave up 5 bases and J gave up 3 bases, with 11 bases separating them. The CDR3 has 14 residues. CDR3 in amino acids: CASSPDSYYNEQFF. DNA for the CDR3: TGTGCCAGCAGTCCGGACAGTTACTACAATGAGCAGTTCTTC.

The rearrangement links TRBV3-1 to TRBJ2-1; D is unclear. The length of the CDR3 is 16 residues. V gave up 1 base and J gave up 4 bases, with 14 bases separating them. Looked up from germline, CDR1 is LGHDT and CDR2 is YNNKEL (reference sequence). In DNA, the CDR3 is TGTGCCAGCAGCCAAGTTCCGGCTGGTACTTACAATGAGCAGTTCTTC. Encoded protein: CASSQVPAGTYNEQFF.

This clonotype occurred a few times. The V and J genes are TRBV15 and TRBJ1-5; maybe TRBD1 (6 bases). Trimming took 0 bases from V and 7 from J, leaving 13 bases between them. CDR3 length: 15 residues. Germline-derived CDR1 and CDR2 are LNHNV and YYDKDF (reference sequence). In nucleotides, the CDR3 is TGTGCCACCAGCAGAGATTCAGTACAGGGACAGCCCCAGCATTTT. It translates to CATSRDSVQGQPQHF.

The chain couples TRBV7-2 to TRBJ2-1; 7 bases are a match to TRBD1. Per the germline V gene, CDR1 is SGHTA and CDR2 is FQGNSA. With 1 base clipped from V and 5 bases from J, the junction kept 8 bases outside the gene matches. The CDR3 has 16 residues. The CDR3: CASSLGAGTANNEQFF. In DNA form, the CDR3 reads TGTGCCAGCAGCTTAGGGGCCGGGACAGCAAACAATGAGCAGTTCTTC.

The chain joins TRBV5-6 to TRBJ2-1; a possible D gene is TRBD1 (6 bases). V shed 6 bases and J shed 2 bases, with 18 bases lying between them. Germline CDR1 SGHDT, CDR2 YYEEEE. The CDR3 loop spans 16 amino acids. The CDR3 nucleotides read TGTGCCAGCACCCATGAGGTCACAGGGCCCTACAATGAGCAGTTCTTC. This gives the protein CASTHEVTGPYNEQFF.

Details on this clonotype: One end of the junction does not line up with germline, which may come from a read error. The chain uses TRBV20-1 and TRBJ2-5; 9 bases agree with TRBD1. Germline CDR1 is DFQATT and CDR2 is SNEGSKA (reference sequence). CDR3 length: 13 residues. This chain's CDR3 is CGATQDRGVEQYF. The CDR3 coding sequence is TGCGGTGCTACTCAGGACAGGGGTGTGGAGCAGTACTTC.